Listed below are T cell receptor beta chains from one sample, sequenced in a study of T cells after yellow fever vaccination. TCRdb recomputed calls from the 5' RACE reads with MiXCR, one row per CDR3 protein. The sample has about 210,000 distinct CDR3 sequences, around 6.7% seen once; the top ten hold 1% to 1.2%. Sequences were derived from CD4+ T cells sorted from PBMCs, sampled on the day of the yellow fever booster vaccination. Receptor source: a man aged 25-40 years who received the YFV17D yellow fever vaccine. Each CDR3 is given with its conserved first and last residue. D genes are given only for firm matches. The size field is filled for only some rows; it gives once, few, many or a size class.

d_call	v_call	j_call	clone_size	cdr3_aa	cdr3_nt
.	TRBV5-1	TRBJ2-3	few	CASSLPRGQDTQYF	TGCGCCAGCAGCTTACCACGGGGACAAGATACGCAGTATTTT
.	TRBV6-1	TRBJ2-2	.	CASREKGGSTSTGELFF	TGTGCCAGCAGGGAGAAAGGGGGGAGTACCAGCACCGGGGAGCTGTTTTTT
TRBD1	TRBV20-1	TRBJ2-7	.	CSAVPGQGADYYEQYF	TGCAGTGCTGTCCCGGGACAGGGGGCGGACTACTACGAGCAGTACTTC
TRBD2	TRBV11-1	TRBJ2-6	.	CASSLGREDFSGANVLTF	TGTGCCAGCAGCTTGGGCCGGGAGGACTTCTCTGGGGCCAACGTCCTGACTTTC
.	TRBV5-1	TRBJ2-2	many	CASSSRGNPNTGELFF	TGCGCCAGCAGCTCCCGCGGGAACCCGAACACCGGGGAGCTGTTTTTT
.	TRBV23-1	TRBJ2-3	many	CASSVGVGANTQYF	TGCGCCAGCAGTGTGGGGGTTGGGGCAAATACGCAGTATTTT
.	TRBV6-2/TRBV6-3	TRBJ2-7	few	CASSYTGTYEQYF	TGTGCCAGCAGTTACACAGGGACCTACGAGCAGTACTTC
.	TRBV10-3	TRBJ2-6	.	CAISEWGSGANVLTF	TGTGCCATCAGCGAGTGGGGTTCTGGGGCCAACGTCCTGACTTTC
.	TRBV20-1	TRBJ2-5	many	CSSQETRGLETQYF	TGCAGTTCCCAGGAGACTAGGGGGCTGGAGACCCAGTACTTC
.	TRBV20-1	TRBJ1-3	.	CSAPGFWLRPSGNTIYF	TGCAGCGCCCCGGGGTTTTGGCTAAGACCCTCGGGAAACACCATATATTTT
.	TRBV20-1	TRBJ2-4	many	CSARDMGNIQYF	TGCAGTGCTAGAGATATGGGGAACATTCAGTACTTC
TRBD1	TRBV29-1	TRBJ2-3	few	CSVGRTGTDTQYF	TGCAGCGTTGGCCGGACAGGAACAGATACGCAGTATTTT
.	TRBV19	TRBJ2-1	few	CASSIDRARSSYNEQFF	TGTGCCAGTAGTATAGATCGTGCGAGGAGCTCCTACAATGAGCAGTTCTTC
TRBD2	TRBV5-1	TRBJ2-1	many	CASSLLTSDSYNEQFF	TGCGCCAGCAGCTTGCTGACTAGCGACTCCTACAATGAGCAGTTCTTC
.	TRBV7-2	TRBJ2-3	many	CASSLVAGLTDTQYF	TGTGCCAGCAGCTTAGTGGCGGGACTCACAGATACGCAGTATTTT
TRBD1	TRBV20-1	TRBJ2-7	.	CSAALTGTYEQYF	TGCAGTGCTGCCCTGACAGGGACCTACGAGCAGTACTTC
.	TRBV15	TRBJ2-2	few	CATSNEAGELFF	TGTGCCACCAGCAACGAGGCCGGGGAGCTGTTTTTT
.	TRBV29-1	TRBJ2-7	many	CSVLGGIQEPSYEQYF	TGCAGCGTACTCGGAGGAATCCAGGAGCCCTCCTACGAGCAGTACTTC
TRBD1	TRBV7-2	TRBJ2-3	many	CASRAQGQGTDTQYF	TGTGCCAGCAGAGCCCAGGGACAGGGGACAGATACGCAGTATTTT
.	TRBV7-8	TRBJ1-1	few	CASSTQLSPTGNF	TGTGCCAGCAGCACCCAACTCTCTCCGACAGGTAACTTT
.	TRBV27	TRBJ2-3	many	CASKTRASDTQYF	TGTGCCAGCAAAACTAGGGCGTCGGATACGCAGTATTTT
TRBD2	TRBV5-4	TRBJ2-1	.	CASSPPGTTNEQFF	TGTGCCAGCAGCCCCCCCGGGACTACCAATGAGCAGTTCTTC
TRBD1	TRBV6-2/TRBV6-3	TRBJ2-5	many	CASSYGTGKETQYF	TGTGCCAGCAGTTACGGGACAGGGAAAGAGACCCAGTACTTC
.	TRBV4-2	TRBJ2-7	many	CASSPPGGYEQYF	TGTGCCAGCAGCCCCCCCGGGGGCTACGAGCAGTACTTC
.	TRBV2	TRBJ2-7	.	CASSFAGARYEQYF	TGTGCCAGCAGTTTCGCGGGGGCGCGTTACGAGCAGTACTTC
.	TRBV5-4	TRBJ1-6	few	CASSFGANSYNSPLHF	TGTGCCAGCAGCTTCGGAGCCAACTCCTATAATTCACCCCTCCACTTT
.	TRBV9	TRBJ2-5	.	CASSVEAGEQETQYF	TGTGCCAGCAGCGTAGAAGCCGGAGAACAAGAGACCCAGTACTTC
TRBD2	TRBV5-1	TRBJ2-7	many	CASSPGLEGYEQYF	TGCGCCAGCAGTCCAGGACTAGAAGGTTACGAGCAGTACTTC
.	TRBV12-3/TRBV12-4	TRBJ2-1	many	CASSTRYNEQFF	TGTGCCAGCAGTACCCGTTACAATGAGCAGTTCTTC
.	TRBV30	TRBJ1-5	.	CAWSGVKQPQHF	TGTGCCTGGAGTGGGGTTAAGCAGCCCCAGCATTTT
.	TRBV27	TRBJ1-1	.	CASSFGRGNTEAFF	TGTGCCAGCAGTTTTGGCAGGGGAAACACTGAAGCTTTCTTT
.	TRBV7-2	TRBJ1-2	many	CASSLDGRTLYGYTF	TGTGCCAGCAGCTTAGACGGCAGGACCCTCTATGGCTACACCTTC
TRBD2	TRBV20-1	TRBJ2-7	many	CSATLAGPSYEQYF	TGCAGTGCTACACTAGCGGGCCCCTCCTACGAGCAGTACTTC
.	TRBV15	TRBJ2-2	.	CATSRDRLNTGELFF	TGTGCCACCAGCAGAGACCGATTAAACACCGGGGAGCTGTTTTTT
TRBD2	TRBV28	TRBJ2-3	many	CASSTLGAGVTDTQYF	TGTGCCAGCAGTACCCTTGGAGCGGGAGTTACAGATACGCAGTATTTT
.	TRBV5-1	TRBJ2-7	many	CASSEVSSYEQYF	TGCGCCAGCAGCGAAGTCAGCTCCTACGAGCAGTACTTC
.	TRBV29-1	TRBJ1-2	.	CSVENDGGANYGYTF	TGCAGCGTTGAAAACGATGGGGGAGCTAACTATGGCTACACCTTC
TRBD2	TRBV6-5	TRBJ2-2	.	CASSYRRLAQSTGELFF	TGTGCCAGCAGTTACCGCCGACTAGCGCAAAGCACCGGGGAGCTGTTTTTT
.	TRBV12-3/TRBV12-4	TRBJ2-7	many	CASSPLGRTYEQYF	TGTGCCAGCAGTCCCCTCGGGAGAACCTACGAGCAGTACTTC
.	TRBV4-1	TRBJ2-4	many	CASSQDSIYRAEGTKNIQYF	TGCGCCAGCAGCCAAGATTCAATATACAGGGCCGAAGGGACCAAAAACATTCAGTACTTC
.	TRBV20-1	TRBJ1-1	many	CSARERKRQMNTEAFF	TGCAGTGCTAGAGAACGGAAGAGACAGATGAACACTGAAGCTTTCTTT
TRBD2	TRBV5-1	TRBJ2-3	few	CASSLMASGRTDTQYF	TGCGCCAGCAGCTTGATGGCTAGCGGGCGCACAGATACGCAGTATTTT
.	TRBV7-2	TRBJ1-2	few	CASSDSGTGYGYTF	TGTGCCAGCAGCGATTCAGGGACGGGCTATGGCTACACCTTC
.	TRBV20-1	TRBJ2-7	.	CSALRSQGNYEQYF	TGCAGTGCCCTGAGGAGCCAGGGGAACTACGAGCAGTACTTC
TRBD1	TRBV28	TRBJ2-3	.	CASSPYRGLADTQYF	TGTGCCAGCAGTCCTTACAGGGGTTTAGCAGATACGCAGTATTTT
.	TRBV18	TRBJ1-1	many	CASSLKTAMNTEAFF	TGTGCCAGCTCACTAAAGACAGCCATGAACACTGAAGCTTTCTTT